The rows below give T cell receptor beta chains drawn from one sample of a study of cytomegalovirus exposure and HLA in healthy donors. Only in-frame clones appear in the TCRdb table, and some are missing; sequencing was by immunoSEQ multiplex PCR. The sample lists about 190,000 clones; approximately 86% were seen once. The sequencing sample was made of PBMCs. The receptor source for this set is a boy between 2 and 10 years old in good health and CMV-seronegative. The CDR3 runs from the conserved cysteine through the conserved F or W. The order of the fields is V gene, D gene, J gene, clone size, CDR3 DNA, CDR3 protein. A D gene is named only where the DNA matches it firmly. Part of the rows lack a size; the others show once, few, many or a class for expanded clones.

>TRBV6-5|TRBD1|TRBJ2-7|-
TGTGCCAGCAGTTGGGGGACAGGGGGTTACGAGCAGTACTTC
CASSWGTGGYEQYF
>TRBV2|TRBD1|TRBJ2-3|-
TGTGCCAGCACTAAATCCGGGACAGCCAGCACAGATACGCAGTATTTT
CASTKSGTASTDTQYF
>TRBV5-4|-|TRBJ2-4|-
TGTGCCAGCAGCTCAGACTACGCCAAAAACATTCAGTACTTC
CASSSDYAKNIQYF
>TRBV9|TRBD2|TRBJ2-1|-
TGTGCCAGCAGCTACCAAGGACTAGCGGGAGATGAGCAGTTCTTC
CASSYQGLAGDEQFF
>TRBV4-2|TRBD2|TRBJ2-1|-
TGTGCCAGCAGCCAAAGAGGGCCCGGACTAGACCTCAATGAGCAGTTCTTC
CASSQRGPGLDLNEQFF
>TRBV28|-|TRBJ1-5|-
TGTGCCAGCAGTCCCCGGTCTTATCAGCCCCAGCATTTT
CASSPRSYQPQHF
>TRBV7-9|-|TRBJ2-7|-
TGTTCCAGCAGCTTGGGCATAGGCTACGAGCAGTACTTC
CSSSLGIGYEQYF
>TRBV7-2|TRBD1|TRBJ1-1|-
TGTGCCAGCAGCAAACAGGGGGCCCTGAACACTGAAGCTTTCTTT
CASSKQGALNTEAFF
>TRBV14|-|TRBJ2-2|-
TGTGCCAGCAGCCCACTATTGGCGTTTGGGGAGCTGTTTTTT
CASSPLLAFGELFF
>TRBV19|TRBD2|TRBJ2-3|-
TGTGCCAGTAGTATAGCGGGGGGATCAGATACGCAGTATTTT
CASSIAGGSDTQYF
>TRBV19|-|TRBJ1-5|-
TGTGCCAGTAGTATTGACAGTCAGTCCCAGCCCCAGCATTTT
CASSIDSQSQPQHF
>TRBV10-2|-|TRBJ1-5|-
TGCGCCAGCAGTGAGGAGTATTCCTATCAGCCCCAGCATTTT
CASSEEYSYQPQHF
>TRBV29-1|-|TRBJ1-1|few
TGCAGCGTTGAAGTTCGGGGGGTCGTGAACACTGAAGCTTTCTTT
CSVEVRGVVNTEAFF
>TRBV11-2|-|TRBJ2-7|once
TGTGCCAGCAGCAGGGACTTTACTTACGAGCAGTACTTC
CASSRDFTYEQYF
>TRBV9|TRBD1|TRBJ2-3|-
TGTGCCAGCAGCCCACAGGGGGCCATCACAGATACGCAGTATTTT
CASSPQGAITDTQYF
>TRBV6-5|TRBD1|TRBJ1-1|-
TGTGCCAGCACCCCGCCACAGGGGGGTGAAGCTTTCTTT
CASTPPQGGEAFF
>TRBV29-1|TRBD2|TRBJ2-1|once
TGCAGCGTTCACCTGGGGGGGACTAGCGGGAGGCGTCAGTCGTATGAGCAGTTCTTC
CSVHLGGTSGRRQSYEQFF
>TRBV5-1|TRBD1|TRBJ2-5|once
TGCGCCAGCAGCTTGAGTGGGACAGGGGGTTTTGAGACCCAGTACTTC
CASSLSGTGGFETQYF
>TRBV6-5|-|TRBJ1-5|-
TGTGCCAGCAGTTATCAGGGGAATCAGCCCCAGCATTTT
CASSYQGNQPQHF
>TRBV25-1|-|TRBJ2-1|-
TGTGCCAGCAGTACCCAGGGATCAAATGAGCAGTTCTTC
CASSTQGSNEQFF
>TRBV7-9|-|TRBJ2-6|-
TGTGCCAGCAGCATTAGCGGTTCTCTAATCCGGGGGGCCAACGTCCTGACTTTC
CASSISGSLIRGANVLTF
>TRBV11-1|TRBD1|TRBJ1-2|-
TGTGCCAGCAGCCTCCTACCGACAGGGGTTGGCTACACCTTC
CASSLLPTGVGYTF
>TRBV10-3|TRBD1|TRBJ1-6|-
TGTGCCATCAGTACAGGGGCGGATTCACCCCTCCACTTT
CAISTGADSPLHF
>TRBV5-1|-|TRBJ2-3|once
TGCGCCAGCAGCTTGGGGGCCCAGATAATAAAGGATACGCAGTATTTT
CASSLGAQIIKDTQYF
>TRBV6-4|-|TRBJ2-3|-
TGTGCCACCTATGGCAGTGAGGTTGGTAAGCGGGTATCCGGTACGCAGTATTTT
CATYGSEVGKRVSGTQYF
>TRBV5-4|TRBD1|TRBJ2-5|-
TGTGCCAGCAGCGACAGGGGTGGAGCGCAAGAGACCCAGTACTTC
CASSDRGGAQETQYF
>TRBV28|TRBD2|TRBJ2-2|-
TGTGCCAGCAGTTTAGGAGGACTAGCGGGAGGAACGTACACCGGGGAGCTGTTTTTT
CASSLGGLAGGTYTGELFF
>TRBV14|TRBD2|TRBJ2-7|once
TGTGCCAGCAGTAAATTAGCGGGAGCAGAGAACGAGCAGTACTTC
CASSKLAGAENEQYF
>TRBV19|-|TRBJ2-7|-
TGTGCCAGTTCCCCACAATCCTACGAGCAGTACTTC
CASSPQSYEQYF
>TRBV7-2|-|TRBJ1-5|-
TGTGCCAGCAGCTTAAGAGCGAATCAGCCCCAGCATTTT
CASSLRANQPQHF
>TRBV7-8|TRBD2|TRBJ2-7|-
TGTGCCAGCAGCTTAAAAACTAGCGGGTCCTACGAGCAGTACTTC
CASSLKTSGSYEQYF
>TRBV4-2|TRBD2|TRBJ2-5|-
TGTGCCAGCAGCCAAGAGCTAGCGGGATTAGAAGAGACCCAGTACTTC
CASSQELAGLEETQYF
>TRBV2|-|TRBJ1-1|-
TGTGCCAGCAGTCAAGGGCGGGGAAGAACTGAAGCTTTCTTT
CASSQGRGRTEAFF
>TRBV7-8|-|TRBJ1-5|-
TGTGCCAGCAAGGACCAGGGAGGTAGCAATCAGCCCCAGCATTTT
CASKDQGGSNQPQHF
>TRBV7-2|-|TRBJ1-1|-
TGTGCCAGCAGCTCACAGGGTAACACTGAAGCTTTCTTT
CASSSQGNTEAFF
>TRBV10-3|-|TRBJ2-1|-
TGTGCCATCAGGGAAGATTTCAGGGATGAGCAGTTCTTC
CAIREDFRDEQFF
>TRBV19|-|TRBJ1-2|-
TGTGCCAGTAGCGAGATGAGAGGCTACACCTTC
CASSEMRGYTF
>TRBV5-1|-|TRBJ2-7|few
TGCGCCAGCAGCGGGGACAACTCCTACGAGCAGTACTTC
CASSGDNSYEQYF
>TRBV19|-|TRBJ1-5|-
TGTGCCAGTATGCACGGAGATGGGCCCCAGCATTTT
CASMHGDGPQHF
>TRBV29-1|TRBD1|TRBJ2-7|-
TGCAGCGTTGTGGACAGGACACACGGCTCCTACGAGCAGTACTTC
CSVVDRTHGSYEQYF
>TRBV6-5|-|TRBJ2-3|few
TGTGCCAGCAGTTACATGCGGTCTAGCACAGATACGCAGTATTTT
CASSYMRSSTDTQYF
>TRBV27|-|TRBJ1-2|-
TGTGCCAGCAGTTTAAACGGGGACTATGGCTACACCTTC
CASSLNGDYGYTF